These T cell receptor beta chains were read from a single sample in a study of OX40 agonist ivuxolimab in advanced cancers. TCRdb's table, derived via immunoSEQ multiplex PCR, lists solely in-frame clones and lacks some. The data show 20,000 to 25,000 clones, about 89% seen once. This specimen consisted of CD4+ or CD8+ T cells sorted from blood, obtained in a trial of the OX40 agonist ivuxolimab. These TCRs come from an adult with an advanced solid tumor such as melanoma, head and neck, liver or kidney cancer. Both conserved end residues are part of each CDR3. A D gene is named only where the DNA matches it firmly. A row's size may be missing; if present it is once, few, many or a size class.

J gene | D gene | V gene | clone size | CDR3 DNA | CDR3 protein
TRBJ2-7 | NA | TRBV5-1 | NA | TGCGCCAGCAGCGAGCTGGGGTACGAGCAGTACTTC | CASSELGYEQYF
TRBJ2-1 | TRBD2 | TRBV7-8 | NA | TGTGCCAGCAGCTTAGAGTGGACTAGCGGGGTCAATGAGCAGTTCTTC | CASSLEWTSGVNEQFF
TRBJ2-5 | NA | TRBV7-6 | NA | TGTGCCAGCAGCTTAGTCCAACAGACGCAAGAGACCCAGTACTTC | CASSLVQQTQETQYF
TRBJ2-2 | TRBD2 | TRBV29-1 | NA | TGCAGCGTCGAAGGGCTAGCGGGGGGCCCGGGGAGCACCGGGGAGCTGTTTTTT | CSVEGLAGGPGSTGELFF
TRBJ2-5 | TRBD2 | TRBV19 | NA | TGTGCCAGTCGCGGGGGGGCCGGTCTTCAAGAGACCCAGTACTTC | CASRGGAGLQETQYF
TRBJ2-5 | NA | TRBV11-3 | NA | TGTGCCAGCAGCCCTAGGGAGCAAGAGACCCAGTACTTC | CASSPREQETQYF
TRBJ1-4 | NA | TRBV7-8 | NA | TGTGCCAGCACCCCAGCCCCGCGGAGGGCGACTAATGAAAAACTGTTTTTT | CASTPAPRRATNEKLFF
TRBJ1-1 | NA | TRBV11-2 | NA | TGTGCCAGCAGCTTAGATCGGGGGACGAGACATGAAGCTTTCTTT | CASSLDRGTRHEAFF
TRBJ2-1 | TRBD1 | TRBV27 | NA | TGTGCCAGCAGTAGAATCGGGACAGTGAACTACAATGAGCAGTTCTTC | CASSRIGTVNYNEQFF
TRBJ2-2 | NA | TRBV4-1 | medium-sized | TGCGCCAGCAGCCAGGCGTTGGGCTCCGACACCGGGGAGCTGTTTTTT | CASSQALGSDTGELFF
TRBJ2-2 | NA | TRBV27 | once | TGTGCCAGCAGTTTATCTCCAGGGCTTGCCGGGGAGCTGTTTTTT | CASSLSPGLAGELFF
TRBJ2-1 | NA | TRBV14 | few | TGTGCCAGCAGCCAAGATAGGAATGAGCAGTTCTTC | CASSQDRNEQFF
TRBJ2-5 | NA | TRBV25-1 | NA | TGTGCCAGCAGTGAGATACCCTTGGGAGAGACCCAGTACTTC | CASSEIPLGETQYF
TRBJ2-7 | NA | TRBV10-2 | NA | TGCGCCAGCAGTGATGGATACGAGCAGTACTTC | CASSDGYEQYF
TRBJ2-5 | TRBD2 | TRBV7-8 | NA | TGTGCCAGCAGCTTCGCTAGCGGGGGGCTCCACGGACAAGAGACCCAGTACTTC | CASSFASGGLHGQETQYF
TRBJ2-1 | TRBD1 | TRBV4-1 | NA | TGCGCCAGCAGCCAAGAACGGGACAGGGGAATGAATGAGCAGTTCTTC | CASSQERDRGMNEQFF
TRBJ1-1 | NA | TRBV4-1 | NA | TGCGCCAGCAGCCACGGGACCGCTAACACTGAAGCTTTCTTT | CASSHGTANTEAFF
TRBJ1-5 | TRBD1 | TRBV6-1 | NA | TGTGCCAGCAGTGGTCAGACAGGGGACCCGCTATTGAGCAATCAGCCCCAGCATTTT | CASSGQTGDPLLSNQPQHF
TRBJ2-7 | TRBD2 | TRBV30 | NA | TGTGCCTGGGGCCTGATGGGAGGGGCCGAGCAGTACTTC | CAWGLMGGAEQYF
TRBJ2-1 | NA | TRBV11-2 | NA | TGTGCCAGCAGCTTATACCCCGGGTATGGCTCCTACAATGAGCAGTTCTTC | CASSLYPGYGSYNEQFF
TRBJ1-6 | TRBD1 | TRBV27 | NA | TGTGCCAGCAGTTTATCGGGACAGTCATCACCCCTCCACTTT | CASSLSGQSSPLHF
TRBJ1-5 | NA | TRBV6-1 | NA | TGTGCCAGCAGCAACCCTCCGGGTGGCAATCAGCCCCAGCATTTT | CASSNPPGGNQPQHF
TRBJ2-2 | NA | TRBV6-5 | once | TGTGCCAGCCGCGCGTGGGAGAACACCGGGGAGCTGTTTTTT | CASRAWENTGELFF
TRBJ1-4 | NA | TRBV4-2 | NA | TGTGCCAGCAGCTCTATCCGGGACGAGGGTGAAAAACTGTTTTTT | CASSSIRDEGEKLFF
TRBJ2-7 | NA | TRBV5-5 | NA | TGTGCCAGCAGCTTGGAAGGGGGATGGTCCTACGAGCAGTACTTC | CASSLEGGWSYEQYF
TRBJ2-3 | NA | TRBV30 | NA | TGTGCCTGGACCCTAGGCGGGACCACAGATACGCAGTATTTT | CAWTLGGTTDTQYF
TRBJ2-3 | NA | TRBV2 | NA | TGTGCCAGCAGTGCCAGTACGGATACGCAGTATTTT | CASSASTDTQYF
TRBJ2-1 | TRBD2 | TRBV10-3 | NA | TGTGCCTTATCCCCGATAGCGGGGGCCCACTCCTACAATGAGCAGTTCTTC | CALSPIAGAHSYNEQFF
TRBJ2-7 | NA | TRBV6-1 | once | TGTGCCACCTGGGACATCGAGTTCTACGAGCAGTACTTC | CATWDIEFYEQYF
TRBJ1-1 | NA | TRBV5-6 | NA | TGTGCCAGCAGCTTTTTGAACACTGAAGCTTTCTTT | CASSFLNTEAFF
TRBJ1-2 | NA | TRBV5-1 | NA | TGCGCCAGCAGCTCCGGGGACGGACCAAACTATGGCTACACCTTC | CASSSGDGPNYGYTF
TRBJ2-3 | NA | TRBV6-5 | NA | TGTGCCAGCAGTTGGGGCCAGGCTGTAGATGGAGATACGCAGTATTTT | CASSWGQAVDGDTQYF
TRBJ1-2 | NA | TRBV19 | NA | TGTGCCAGTAGTATATTAAGCGGGGATGGCTACACCTTC | CASSILSGDGYTF
TRBJ2-3 | TRBD2 | TRBV27 | NA | TGTGCCAGCAGTTTAATCAGCGGGGGGGTAGCAGATACGCAGTATTTT | CASSLISGGVADTQYF
TRBJ1-1 | NA | TRBV29-1 | once | TGCAGCGTTGAAGATCTCAGCGAGGCTGAAGCTTTCTTT | CSVEDLSEAEAFF
TRBJ1-2 | TRBD1 | TRBV2 | once | TGTGCCAGCAGTGATGGGACAGGGGGCTCCTATGGCTACACCTTC | CASSDGTGGSYGYTF
TRBJ2-5 | NA | TRBV2 | NA | TGTGCCAGCAGCGGAGGTTTTGTGTCGGAGACCCAGTACTTC | CASSGGFVSETQYF
TRBJ2-3 | NA | TRBV21-1 | NA | TGTGCCAGCAGGGCCTCCGGGACTAGCGGGGTTACAGATACGCAGTATTTT | CASRASGTSGVTDTQYF
TRBJ2-7 | NA | TRBV5-4 | NA | TGTGCCAGCAGCTTGGATGGGGGGCCTTTGTACGAGCAGTACTTC | CASSLDGGPLYEQYF
TRBJ1-3 | TRBD1 | TRBV6-1 | NA | TGTGCCAGCAGTGAGGACAGGGGGCATTTCGCTGGAAACACCATATATTTT | CASSEDRGHFAGNTIYF
TRBJ2-3 | TRBD2 | TRBV4-1 | medium-sized | TGCGCCAGCAGCCTTAGACCTAGCGGGGGATCAGATACGCAGTATTTT | CASSLRPSGGSDTQYF
TRBJ2-3 | NA | TRBV5-1 | NA | TGCGCCAGCAGAACGGAGTTCTCGGGAGATACGCAGTATTTT | CASRTEFSGDTQYF
TRBJ2-2 | NA | TRBV5-4 | NA | TGTGCCAGCAGCTTGACAGAGCGATTGAACACCGGGGAGCTGTTTTTT | CASSLTERLNTGELFF
TRBJ2-3 | NA | TRBV5-1 | NA | TGCGCCAGCAGCTTTGTTCCAGATACGCAGTATTTT | CASSFVPDTQYF
TRBJ1-1 | NA | TRBV4-2 | NA | TGTGCCAGCAGCCCGGACGGGGGGGGGACTGAAGCTTTCTTT | CASSPDGGGTEAFF
TRBJ1-2 | NA | TRBV5-1 | NA | TGCGCCAGCAGCTTGGCCCCCCCGACAGGCCTTTTTAACTATGGCTACACCTTC | CASSLAPPTGLFNYGYTF
TRBJ2-3 | NA | TRBV27 | few | TGTGCCAGCAGTTTCGTAGTAGGAGATACGCAGTATTTT | CASSFVVGDTQYF
TRBJ2-3 | TRBD2 | TRBV4-1 | NA | TGCGCCAGCAGCCAAGATCGGGGGGCAGATACGCAGTATTTT | CASSQDRGADTQYF
TRBJ2-7 | NA | TRBV7-9 | NA | TGTGCCAGCACCCCCCCGTCCTACGAGCAGTACTTC | CASTPPSYEQYF
TRBJ1-1 | NA | TRBV30 | NA | TGTGCCTGGGACGACGCCGGGACACGGGAAGCTTTCTTT | CAWDDAGTREAFF